This TCR beta chain was sequenced during a study of CD8 T cells in Susac syndrome. This clonotype was seen a single time. In blood CD8+ and CD4+ T cells, TCR beta underwent sequencing. Trimming took 4 bases from V and 7 from J, leaving 10 bases between them. Germline V gives CDR1 MNHEY, CDR2 SVGAGI. The CDR3 totals 12 residues. Random-hexamer reverse transcription was applied to about 0.45 to 1 ug RNA. An immunoSEQ multiplex PCR generated amplified TCR beta CDR3 products spanning 54 Vbeta and 13 Jbeta. Using its own MiXCR run on the immunoSEQ multiplex PCR reads, TCRdb lists one record per CDR3 protein. The sample has 210,000 or so distinct CDR3 sequences; 80% to 95% are singletons.

Sequencing used CD8+ T cells from PBMCs. This chain joins TRBV6-5 and TRBJ2-5, with D possibly TRBD1 on 5 matching bases. This TCR derives from a human donor with multiple sclerosis. CDR3 protein: CASSSPRGTQYF. In DNA, the CDR3 is TGTGCCAGCAGTTCCCCAAGGGGGACCCAGTACTTC.